Listed below are T cell receptor beta chains from one sample, sequenced in a study of blood T cell repertoires in COVID-19. Some clones are missing from TCRdb's copy, which holds only in-frame ones; the method was immunoSEQ multiplex PCR. This sample carries roughly 240,000 clones, less than 85% of them seen once, and the ten largest clones take over 4.5%. The sequenced sample consisted of peripheral blood. The receptors derive from a man between 60 and 70 years old who had recovered from COVID-19. Each CDR3 is given with its conserved first and last residue. Fields, in order: V gene, J gene, clone size, D gene, CDR3 DNA, CDR3 protein. D genes are given only for firm matches. Some rows have no size entry. The others give once, few or many, or a class for an expanded clone.

V gene: TRBV19; J gene: TRBJ2-7; clone size: NA; D gene: TRBD2; CDR3 DNA: TGTGCCAGTAGTATGGGACTAGCGGGGGGTTCGCCCTACGAGCAGTACTTC; CDR3 protein: CASSMGLAGGSPYEQYF
V gene: TRBV7-2; J gene: TRBJ2-7; clone size: NA; D gene: NA; CDR3 DNA: TGTGCCAGCAGCCCGAGCGGTTCCGAGCAGTACTTC; CDR3 protein: CASSPSGSEQYF
V gene: TRBV5-1; J gene: TRBJ2-2; clone size: NA; D gene: TRBD2; CDR3 DNA: TGCGCCAGCAGCTTGCTTGCGGGAGGGCAAACCGGGGAGCTGTTTTTT; CDR3 protein: CASSLLAGGQTGELFF
V gene: TRBV5-1; J gene: TRBJ2-3; clone size: NA; D gene: TRBD2; CDR3 DNA: TGCGCCAGTCGACTAGGGACTAGCGGGAGGGAAGATACGCAGTATTTT; CDR3 protein: CASRLGTSGREDTQYF
V gene: TRBV14; J gene: TRBJ2-3; clone size: NA; D gene: NA; CDR3 DNA: TGTGCCAGCAGCCAAGACTGGGTAGCGGTGAGCACAGATACGCAGTATTTT; CDR3 protein: CASSQDWVAVSTDTQYF
V gene: TRBV24-1; J gene: TRBJ2-2; clone size: NA; D gene: NA; CDR3 DNA: TGTGCCACCAGCCACATCTCTCCCGGGGGCACCGGGGAGCTGTTTTTT; CDR3 protein: CATSHISPGGTGELFF
V gene: TRBV3-1/TRBV3-2; J gene: TRBJ2-7; clone size: once; D gene: NA; CDR3 DNA: TGTGCCAGCAGCCAGACGGGCTACGAGCAGTACTTC; CDR3 protein: CASSQTGYEQYF
V gene: TRBV5-6; J gene: TRBJ1-6; clone size: NA; D gene: NA; CDR3 DNA: TGTGCCAGCAGCTTGGCCGGCGGAACCTATAATTCACCCCTCCACTTT; CDR3 protein: CASSLAGGTYNSPLHF
V gene: TRBV7-9; J gene: TRBJ2-5; clone size: once; D gene: NA; CDR3 DNA: TGTGCCAGCAGCTTACAGGCCCGAGGGGAGACCCAGTACTTC; CDR3 protein: CASSLQARGETQYF
V gene: TRBV21-1; J gene: TRBJ2-7; clone size: NA; D gene: NA; CDR3 DNA: TGTGCCAGCAGCAATAGGTGGCGGGAGATATCTTACGAGCAGTACTTC; CDR3 protein: CASSNRWREISYEQYF
V gene: TRBV19; J gene: TRBJ1-1; clone size: NA; D gene: TRBD1; CDR3 DNA: TGTGCCAGTTCCAAACAGGGGGCATTGAACACTGAAGCTTTCTTT; CDR3 protein: CASSKQGALNTEAFF
V gene: TRBV24-1; J gene: TRBJ2-5; clone size: NA; D gene: TRBD1; CDR3 DNA: TGTGCCACCAGTGATGGAAGACAGGGGGCGAAAGAGACCCAGTACTTC; CDR3 protein: CATSDGRQGAKETQYF
V gene: TRBV28; J gene: TRBJ2-7; clone size: once; D gene: TRBD1; CDR3 DNA: TGTGCCAGCAGCACAGGGGGCTACGAGCAGTACTTC; CDR3 protein: CASSTGGYEQYF
V gene: TRBV19; J gene: TRBJ2-7; clone size: NA; D gene: TRBD1; CDR3 DNA: TGTGCCAGTAGAGAAGCCGGGACAGGATCGGGCGAGCAGTACTTC; CDR3 protein: CASREAGTGSGEQYF
V gene: TRBV28; J gene: TRBJ1-1; clone size: NA; D gene: NA; CDR3 DNA: TGTGCCAGCAGTTTTATACAGCAGAACACTGAAGCTTTCTTT; CDR3 protein: CASSFIQQNTEAFF
V gene: TRBV5-1; J gene: TRBJ2-5; clone size: NA; D gene: TRBD2; CDR3 DNA: TGCGCCAGCAGCTTGCTAGCGGGAAACCAAGAGACCCAGTACTTC; CDR3 protein: CASSLLAGNQETQYF
V gene: TRBV14; J gene: TRBJ1-2; clone size: NA; D gene: NA; CDR3 DNA: TGTGCCAGCAGCCAAGAGGGCTTAGGCTATGGCTACACCTTC; CDR3 protein: CASSQEGLGYGYTF
V gene: TRBV27; J gene: TRBJ1-2; clone size: NA; D gene: TRBD1; CDR3 DNA: TGTGCCAGCAGTGCCCTCGACAGGGGGCGGGCGCTAGAGGGCTACACCTTC; CDR3 protein: CASSALDRGRALEGYTF
V gene: TRBV19; J gene: TRBJ2-2; clone size: NA; D gene: NA; CDR3 DNA: TGTGCCAGTAGTATCCCCCGGGTGGGGGCCGAGGATAGCACCGGGGAGCTGTTTTTT; CDR3 protein: CASSIPRVGAEDSTGELFF
V gene: TRBV5-5; J gene: TRBJ2-7; clone size: NA; D gene: NA; CDR3 DNA: TGTGCCAGCAGCTTATCTAAAGTTGGACTTGACGCCTACGAGCAGTACTTC; CDR3 protein: CASSLSKVGLDAYEQYF
V gene: TRBV19; J gene: TRBJ1-5; clone size: few; D gene: TRBD1; CDR3 DNA: TGTGCCAGTAGTTCTTGGGACAGGGGCCAGCCCCAGCATTTT; CDR3 protein: CASSSWDRGQPQHF
V gene: TRBV28; J gene: TRBJ2-7; clone size: NA; D gene: TRBD1; CDR3 DNA: TGTGCCAGCAGTTCCCCAGGGGGCGGTGGGGAGCAGTACTTC; CDR3 protein: CASSSPGGGGEQYF
V gene: TRBV11-2; J gene: TRBJ1-6; clone size: few; D gene: NA; CDR3 DNA: TGTGCCAGCAGCCAAGCACAGGGAAATTCACCCCTCCACTTT; CDR3 protein: CASSQAQGNSPLHF
V gene: TRBV5-5; J gene: TRBJ1-5; clone size: NA; D gene: NA; CDR3 DNA: TGTGCCAGCAGCGGCTGGGGGGGGAACAATCAGCCCCAGCATTTT; CDR3 protein: CASSGWGGNNQPQHF
V gene: TRBV5-4; J gene: TRBJ2-1; clone size: NA; D gene: TRBD1; CDR3 DNA: TGTGCCAGCAGCTTCCGGACAGGGGGGACGCACAATGAGCAGTTCTTC; CDR3 protein: CASSFRTGGTHNEQFF
V gene: TRBV6-5; J gene: TRBJ2-2; clone size: NA; D gene: TRBD1; CDR3 DNA: TGTGCCAGCAGCCTGGACAGGGGCAGGACCGGGGAGCTGTTTTTT; CDR3 protein: CASSLDRGRTGELFF
V gene: TRBV24-1; J gene: TRBJ2-5; clone size: NA; D gene: NA; CDR3 DNA: TGTGCCACCAGTGATTACACAGGGTCGGTCCAAGAGACCCAGTACTTC; CDR3 protein: CATSDYTGSVQETQYF
V gene: TRBV9; J gene: TRBJ1-2; clone size: NA; D gene: NA; CDR3 DNA: TGTGCCAGCAGCGTAGAGGAAAGGACTCCCTATGGCTACACCTTC; CDR3 protein: CASSVEERTPYGYTF
V gene: TRBV5-5; J gene: TRBJ2-3; clone size: NA; D gene: TRBD1; CDR3 DNA: TGTGCCAGCAGCTTGGGACAGGGGTTAGATACGCAGTATTTT; CDR3 protein: CASSLGQGLDTQYF
V gene: TRBV5-1; J gene: TRBJ2-6; clone size: NA; D gene: NA; CDR3 DNA: TGCGCCAGCAGTTCTCAGGGGATTGGGGCCAACGTCCTGACTTTC; CDR3 protein: CASSSQGIGANVLTF
V gene: TRBV7-2; J gene: TRBJ1-2; clone size: NA; D gene: NA; CDR3 DNA: TGTGCCAGCAGCCCTGCGGTAAACTATGGCTACACCTTC; CDR3 protein: CASSPAVNYGYTF
V gene: TRBV5-1; J gene: TRBJ1-3; clone size: few; D gene: TRBD1; CDR3 DNA: TGCGCCAGCAGCTTGCTGATACAGGGGGCGCCTAGAAACACCATATATTTT; CDR3 protein: CASSLLIQGAPRNTIYF
V gene: TRBV4-1; J gene: TRBJ2-1; clone size: NA; D gene: TRBD2; CDR3 DNA: TGCGCCAGCAGCCCCGGGGGGGCTAGGGGGGAGTTCTTC; CDR3 protein: CASSPGGARGEFF
V gene: TRBV7-3; J gene: TRBJ2-7; clone size: NA; D gene: TRBD2; CDR3 DNA: TGTGCCAGCAGCTTACGGCGGGGGGGCCCCTACGAGCAGTACTTC; CDR3 protein: CASSLRRGGPYEQYF
V gene: TRBV25-1; J gene: TRBJ2-7; clone size: NA; D gene: TRBD2; CDR3 DNA: TGTGCCAGCAGTCCGCTTAGCGGGAGCCTCGACGAGCAGTACTTC; CDR3 protein: CASSPLSGSLDEQYF
V gene: TRBV30; J gene: TRBJ2-5; clone size: NA; D gene: NA; CDR3 DNA: TGTGCCTGGGGGGGACATCGCGGAGAGACCCAGTACTTC; CDR3 protein: CAWGGHRGETQYF
V gene: TRBV5-1; J gene: TRBJ2-3; clone size: NA; D gene: TRBD2; CDR3 DNA: TGCGCCAGCAGGGCACCGGGACTATCCACAGATACGCAGTATTTT; CDR3 protein: CASRAPGLSTDTQYF
V gene: TRBV5-1; J gene: TRBJ2-3; clone size: NA; D gene: TRBD1; CDR3 DNA: TGCGCCAGCAGCGGCCGACAGGGATACACAGATACGCAGTATTTT; CDR3 protein: CASSGRQGYTDTQYF
V gene: TRBV19; J gene: TRBJ2-5; clone size: NA; D gene: TRBD2; CDR3 DNA: TGTGCCAGTAGTGGGCTAGCGGGATCTGGGGAAGAGACCCAGTACTTC; CDR3 protein: CASSGLAGSGEETQYF
V gene: TRBV10-1; J gene: TRBJ1-1; clone size: NA; D gene: NA; CDR3 DNA: TGCGCCAGCAGAGACGACCAGGGGATGAACACTGAAGCTTTCTTT; CDR3 protein: CASRDDQGMNTEAFF
V gene: TRBV7-9; J gene: TRBJ2-1; clone size: few; D gene: TRBD2; CDR3 DNA: TGTGCCAGCAGCACGTCCGGGACTAGCGGGAGAAATGAGCAGTTCTTC; CDR3 protein: CASSTSGTSGRNEQFF
V gene: TRBV6-5; J gene: TRBJ1-2; clone size: NA; D gene: TRBD1; CDR3 DNA: TGTGCCAGCAGTTACTCCATGACAGGGGGCAGGGGCTACACCTTC; CDR3 protein: CASSYSMTGGRGYTF
V gene: TRBV24-1; J gene: TRBJ2-3; clone size: NA; D gene: TRBD1; CDR3 DNA: TGTGCCACCAGTGATTTCGGGACAGGGAAAAGCACAGATACGCAGTATTTT; CDR3 protein: CATSDFGTGKSTDTQYF
V gene: TRBV7-9; J gene: TRBJ1-3; clone size: NA; D gene: NA; CDR3 DNA: TGTGCCAGCAGCGAAGGGAGCTCTGGAAACACCATATATTTT; CDR3 protein: CASSEGSSGNTIYF
V gene: TRBV11-1; J gene: TRBJ2-1; clone size: NA; D gene: NA; CDR3 DNA: TGTGCCAGCAGCTTATCTAGCGCGAGCTCCTACAATGAGCAGTTCTTC; CDR3 protein: CASSLSSASSYNEQFF
V gene: TRBV12-3/TRBV12-4; J gene: TRBJ1-1; clone size: once; D gene: NA; CDR3 DNA: TGTGCCAGCAGTTTAGTCCGGGGAGGTGAAGCTTTCTTT; CDR3 protein: CASSLVRGGEAFF
V gene: TRBV12-3/TRBV12-4; J gene: TRBJ1-1; clone size: NA; D gene: NA; CDR3 DNA: TGTGCCAGCAGTTTAAGGGGTTGGTCTGAAGCTTTCTTT; CDR3 protein: CASSLRGWSEAFF
V gene: TRBV6-2/TRBV6-3; J gene: TRBJ1-2; clone size: once; D gene: NA; CDR3 DNA: TGTGCCAGCAGTTACTCGACTGATAACTATGGCTACACCTTC; CDR3 protein: CASSYSTDNYGYTF
V gene: TRBV27; J gene: TRBJ1-5; clone size: many; D gene: NA; CDR3 DNA: TGTGCCAGCAGGAGGACAGACAATCAGCCCCAGCATTTT; CDR3 protein: CASRRTDNQPQHF
V gene: TRBV3-1/TRBV3-2; J gene: TRBJ2-5; clone size: NA; D gene: TRBD1; CDR3 DNA: TGTGCCAGCAGCCCTACAGGGGTCCGAGAGACCCAGTACTTC; CDR3 protein: CASSPTGVRETQYF
V gene: TRBV18; J gene: TRBJ2-7; clone size: NA; D gene: NA; CDR3 DNA: TGTGCCAGCTCACCACAGGGTACAGGCGAGCAGTACTTC; CDR3 protein: CASSPQGTGEQYF
V gene: TRBV5-1; J gene: TRBJ2-5; clone size: NA; D gene: TRBD1; CDR3 DNA: TGCGCCAGCAGCTTAAGGACAGGACCCGAGGAGACCCAGTACTTC; CDR3 protein: CASSLRTGPEETQYF
V gene: TRBV9; J gene: TRBJ1-2; clone size: NA; D gene: NA; CDR3 DNA: TGTGCCAGCAGCCCAGGACTTAGCAGCTACACCTTC; CDR3 protein: CASSPGLSSYTF